This T cell receptor (beta chain) was sequenced during a study of T cell repertoires in cytomegalovirus infection. Turning to the study itself: Both recently identified HLA-C-restricted and well-studied HLA-B-restricted CMV epitopes were used in the study. In public TCR beta signatures, there were indications of both CMV infection and matching HLA type. Study-wide results and caveats: Dominant in the ex vivo response were TCR beta clonotypes restricted by HLA-C and specific for CMV. Cumulative frequency (of public TCR beta family members) identified carriers of CMV plus the relevant HLA.

In TCRdb, the reads were re-called with MiXCR into one record per CDR3 protein. The sample holds around 55,000 distinct CDR3 sequences, around 18% seen once. This clonotype occurred a few times. Its antigen remains unknown. J was trimmed by 3 bases and V by 7 bases; bases with no gene match: 5. Germline values: CDR1 MNHNS, CDR2 SASEGT. The CDR3 covers 14 residues. The chain has TRBV6-1 and TRBJ2-7, with TRBD2 matching over 11 bases. The starting material was CD8+ T cells from cultured PBMCs, obtained from culture after CMV antigen stimulation. The sequence was collected from a human donor in good health (CMV status not recorded). Some clones in this sample may be carry-over from other donors' samples. The CDR3, as DNA: TGTGCCAGCACCCCCGGGACTAGCGGCTACGAGCAGTACTTC. As protein: CASTPGTSGYEQYF.